One sample yielded the 10 T cell receptor beta chains listed below, sequenced in a study of CD8+ T cells in alopecia areata. Sequencing relied on a cDNA template that was reverse transcribed from extracted RNA. Only in-frame clones appear in the TCRdb table, and some are missing; sequencing was by immunoSEQ multiplex PCR. Of over 150,000 clones listed, about 53% are singletons. This sample's treatment: oral pan-JAK inhibitor, 5-10 mg twice daily. The material sequenced was CD8+ T cells sorted from blood, taken at week 24, from a patient treated with tofacitinib. Source of these receptors: a human donor with alopecia areata.

J is TRBJ2-6 and V is TRBV30; TRBD1 matches at 9 bases. The trim removed 7 bases at V and 1 base at J, leaving 5 bases unmatched. Per germline, CDR1 GTSNPN and CDR2 SVGIG (reference sequence). The CDR3 runs to 15 residues. CDR3 protein: CAYYGTGSGANVLTF. CDR3 DNA sequence: TGTGCCTACTACGGGACAGGGTCTGGGGCCAACGTCCTGACTTTC.

The rearrangement links TRBV4-3 to TRBJ2-3; possibly TRBD2 for D (6 bases). The CDR3 is 17 residues long. CDR1 and CDR2 (germline): LGHNA, YSLEER. The V end was cut by 1 base, the J end by 6 bases, with 20 bases between. In nucleotides, the CDR3 is TGCGCCAGCAGCCAAGCGGAAGGGAGGACACCCGAGGATACGCAGTATTTT. Its protein is CASSQAEGRTPEDTQYF.

The V gene is TRBV23-1, the J gene TRBJ1-5; 7 nucleotides align to TRBD1. TRBV23-1 is an ORF, and what it does is uncertain. After removal of 0 bases from V and 9 bases from J, the junction contained 8 bases not matched to a gene. The CDR3 is 15 residues long. The CDR3 here is CASSQSHRGLGPQHF. The CDR3 DNA reads as TGCGCCAGCAGTCAATCCCACAGGGGTCTTGGGCCCCAGCATTTT.

V is TRBV27 and J is TRBJ2-3; the D call may be TRBD1 or TRBD2 (5 bases each). The CDR3 loop spans 13 amino acids. V lost 4 bases to trimming and J lost 8 bases, with 13 bases between them. CDR1 is MNHEY, CDR2 SMNVEV, per germline (reference sequence). As DNA, the CDR3 is TGTGCCAGCAGTTACAGAACTGGGGGTACGCAGTATTTT. It yields the protein CASSYRTGGTQYF.

This clone is termed medium-sized (0.01 to 0.1%). This rearrangement joins TRBV5-6 to TRBJ2-3; 8 bases agree with TRBD2. Germline V gene lookup returns CDR1 SGHDT and CDR2 YYEEEE. The CDR3 spans 17 residues. V was pared by 0 bases and J by 0 bases, with 6 bases of the junction left unmatched. CDR3 DNA sequence: TGTGCCAGCAGCTTGGGAACTAGCGGACATAGCACAGATACGCAGTATTTT. It codes for CASSLGTSGHSTDTQYF.

This chain uses TRBV4-1 with TRBJ1-6, with D possibly being TRBD1 (6 bases). CDR3 length: 18 residues. CDR1 is MGHRA and CDR2 is YSYEKL in the germline V gene. Trimming stripped 3 bases from V and 7 bases from J, with 22 bases between. Here the CDR3 DNA reads TGCGCCAGCAGCCATCTAGCGAGTGGGCAGGGGATCAATTCACCCCTCCACTTT. It translates to CASSHLASGQGINSPLHF.

The chain uses TRBV11-2 and TRBJ1-2; 7 bases fit TRBD1. The germline CDR1 and CDR2 sequences are SGHAT and FQNNGV. This CDR3 spans 15 amino acids. V shed 4 bases, J shed 3 bases, and the junction held 8 bases outside the gene matches. CDR3 in amino acids: CASSSFRGSDYGYTF. The CDR3 bases are TGTGCCAGCAGCTCATTCAGGGGGAGCGACTATGGCTACACCTTC.

This sequence joins TRBV29-1 and TRBJ1-2, with TRBD1 as a possible D gene (5 bases). This CDR3 spans 12 amino acids. Germline CDR1 SQVTM, CDR2 ANQGSEA. The ends were cut back, 8 bases at V and 5 bases at J, with 15 bases in the middle. CDR3 coding DNA: TGCAGCACAGAAAGGGAGGGGTATGGCTACACCTTC. Residues: CSTEREGYGYTF. Drawing the rest from reference TRBV29-1 and TRBJ1-2, the complete variable domain is SAVISQKPSRDICQRGTSLTIQCQVDSQVTMMFWYRQQPGQSLTLIATANQGSEATYESGFVIDKFPISRPNLTFSTLTVSNMSPEDSSIYLCSTEREGYGYTFGSGTRLTVV.

This clone was seen just once. The chain is built from TRBV4-3 and TRBJ1-4; 8 bases line up with TRBD1. With 0 bases clipped from V and 15 bases from J, the junction kept 12 bases outside the gene matches. CDR1 and CDR2 (germline): LGHNA, YSLEER. The CDR3 has 15 amino acids. The chain's CDR3 is CASSQDLETGVGMFF. For the CDR3, the DNA is TGCGCCAGCAGCCAAGATCTAGAGACAGGGGTTGGAATGTTTTTT.

This rearrangement joins TRBV12-5 to TRBJ2-5; TRBD2 aligns across 7 bases. With 1 base clipped from V and 5 bases from J, the junction kept 10 bases outside the gene matches. CDR1 and CDR2 (germline): LGHNT, FRNRAP. CDR3 length equals 16 residues. The CDR3 loop reads CASGLDTAGSGETQYF. As DNA, the CDR3 is TGTGCTAGTGGTTTGGACACAGCGGGGTCGGGGGAGACCCAGTACTTC.